The rows below give T cell receptor beta chains drawn from one sample of a study of early T cells in non-severe SARS-CoV-2 infection. From the 5' RACE reads, TCRdb called clonotypes with MiXCR, one entry per CDR3 protein. This table has some 75,000 distinct CDR3 sequences, roughly 13% appearing once. Source material: whole blood. All receptors derive from an adult who was a healthcare worker with PCR-confirmed SARS-CoV-2 infection or an uninfected control (not recorded which). Each CDR3 is given with its conserved first and last residue. A D gene is named only where the DNA matches it firmly. Part of the rows lack a size; the others show once, few, many or a class for expanded clones.

TRBV6-1	TRBJ2-7	NA	NA	CASRPGLTYEQYF	TGTGCCAGCCGGCCAGGTCTTACCTACGAGCAGTACTTC
TRBV7-6	TRBJ1-4	many	NA	CASSLGTLGTNEKLFF	TGTGCCAGCAGCTTAGGGACCCTGGGGACTAATGAAAAACTGTTTTTT
TRBV6-5	TRBJ1-1	many	NA	CASSFNRDNLPEAFF	TGTGCCAGCAGTTTTAACCGGGACAACCTACCGGAAGCTTTCTTT
TRBV5-1	TRBJ2-5	NA	NA	CASSLDQETQYF	TGCGCCAGCAGCTTGGACCAAGAGACCCAGTACTTC
TRBV4-1	TRBJ1-1	NA	NA	CASSQDAEGHLVTEAFF	TGCGCCAGCAGCCAAGATGCTGAGGGTCATTTAGTGACTGAAGCTTTCTTT
TRBV6-2/TRBV6-3	TRBJ2-1	few	NA	CASGQASRNEQFF	TGTGCCAGCGGCCAGGCCAGTCGCAATGAGCAGTTCTTC
TRBV20-1	TRBJ2-3	many	NA	CSANGERSDTQYF	TGCAGTGCTAACGGGGAAAGATCGGATACGCAGTATTTT
TRBV4-3	TRBJ2-7	few	NA	CASRHSLQGPFEQYF	TGCGCCAGCAGACATTCCCTCCAGGGTCCCTTCGAGCAGTACTTC
TRBV11-2	TRBJ2-3	few	TRBD1	CASSSGTVTDTQYF	TGTGCCAGCAGCTCCGGGACAGTCACAGATACGCAGTATTTT
TRBV13	TRBJ2-7	NA	NA	CASSRRESVDEQYF	TGTGCCAGCAGCCGCAGGGAATCGGTGGACGAGCAGTACTTC
TRBV7-3	TRBJ2-5	many	TRBD2	CASSSRTSGVKTQYF	TGTGCCAGCAGCTCCCGGACTAGCGGGGTTAAGACCCAGTACTTC
TRBV27	TRBJ2-3	many	NA	CASSLSNTQYF	TGTGCCAGCAGTTTATCAAATACGCAGTATTTT
TRBV9	TRBJ2-2	many	NA	CASSVGGVDTGELFF	TGTGCCAGCAGCGTAGGAGGGGTAGACACCGGGGAGCTGTTTTTT
TRBV6-2/TRBV6-3	TRBJ1-1	few	NA	CASNAGGFTEAFF	TGTGCCAGCAACGCCGGGGGTTTCACTGAAGCTTTCTTT
TRBV20-1	TRBJ1-3	few	NA	CSALRSSGNTIYF	TGCAGTGCCCTAAGATCCTCTGGAAACACCATATATTTT
TRBV7-8	TRBJ1-2	many	TRBD1	CASSVGQGGYTF	TGTGCCAGCAGCGTGGGACAGGGTGGCTACACCTTC
TRBV11-2	TRBJ1-1	NA	NA	CASSFTASNTEAFF	TGTGCCAGCAGCTTTACAGCGTCAAACACTGAAGCTTTCTTT
TRBV6-5	TRBJ2-3	many	NA	CASGGTFTDTQYF	TGTGCCAGCGGTGGAACCTTCACAGATACGCAGTATTTT
TRBV7-2	TRBJ2-1	many	NA	CASSFQRSTEQFF	TGTGCCAGCAGCTTCCAACGTAGCACTGAGCAGTTCTTC
TRBV5-1	TRBJ1-2	few	NA	CASSSDGDGVNYGYTF	TGCGCCAGCAGCTCCGACGGGGATGGAGTTAACTATGGCTACACCTTC
TRBV3-1	TRBJ2-5	NA	NA	CASSQDTAGQETQYF	TGTGCCAGCAGCCAAGATACGGCAGGCCAAGAGACCCAGTACTTC
TRBV29-1	TRBJ1-1	NA	NA	CSVGRLIMNTEAFF	TGCAGCGTTGGTCGACTTATAATGAACACTGAAGCTTTCTTT
TRBV11-2	TRBJ2-1	few	NA	CASSPQYGAEQFF	TGTGCCAGCAGCCCCCAGTACGGGGCCGAGCAGTTCTTC
TRBV29-1	TRBJ2-3	many	TRBD2	CSVGLAGGPADTQYF	TGCAGCGTGGGACTAGCGGGGGGGCCTGCAGATACGCAGTATTTT
TRBV3-1	TRBJ1-3	few	NA	CASSQDPTAASENTIYF	TGTGCCAGCAGCCAAGATCCGACAGCAGCCTCTGAAAACACCATATATTTT
TRBV6-6	TRBJ1-4	NA	TRBD1	CASTRQGGEKLFF	TGTGCCAGCACCAGACAGGGTGGGGAAAAACTGTTTTTT
TRBV5-1	TRBJ2-3	many	NA	CASSLASDTQYF	TGCGCCAGCAGCTTGGCCTCAGATACGCAGTATTTT
TRBV7-9	TRBJ1-1	many	NA	CAALSEAEAFF	TGTGCCGCCCTTTCTGAGGCTGAAGCTTTCTTT
TRBV6-5	TRBJ2-1	few	TRBD1	CASSWIDRGGSRYEQFF	TGTGCCAGCAGTTGGATCGACAGGGGAGGCTCTAGGTATGAGCAGTTCTTC
TRBV7-9	TRBJ2-5	few	NA	CASRHILGETQYF	TGTGCCAGCAGGCATATCCTCGGGGAGACCCAGTACTTC
TRBV6-4	TRBJ1-5	NA	TRBD1	CASVPVPGQYNSNQPQHF	TGTGCCAGCGTTCCTGTACCGGGACAGTACAATAGCAATCAGCCCCAGCATTTT
TRBV7-8	TRBJ1-1	NA	NA	CASSVQGTTEAFF	TGTGCCAGCAGCGTCCAGGGGACCACTGAAGCTTTCTTT
TRBV6-4	TRBJ2-1	few	NA	CASSDGGKKQFF	TGTGCCAGCAGTGACGGGGGGAAAAAGCAGTTCTTC
TRBV10-2	TRBJ2-3	many	NA	CASKWVKGPDTQYF	TGCGCCAGCAAATGGGTCAAGGGCCCAGATACGCAGTATTTT
TRBV3-1	TRBJ1-4	many	NA	CASRQSGTVDEKLFF	TGTGCCAGTAGACAATCCGGGACCGTAGATGAAAAACTGTTTTTT
TRBV9	TRBJ1-3	NA	NA	CASSVRDNRNTIYF	TGTGCCAGCAGCGTCCGGGACAACCGAAACACCATATATTTT
TRBV28	TRBJ2-7	NA	NA	CASRRRGYEQYF	TGTGCCAGCAGACGCAGGGGATACGAGCAGTACTTC
TRBV10-3	TRBJ1-6	NA	NA	CAISEWTADNSPLHF	TGTGCCATCAGTGAGTGGACAGCTGATAATTCACCCCTCCACTTT
TRBV20-1	TRBJ1-2	many	NA	CSASRGATNYGYTF	TGCAGTGCTTCGCGGGGGGCGACTAACTATGGCTACACCTTC
TRBV3-1	TRBJ2-7	few	TRBD2	CASSYRTSGAYEQYF	TGTGCCAGCAGCTATAGGACTAGCGGGGCCTACGAGCAGTACTTC
TRBV7-2	TRBJ2-7	many	TRBD1	CASSLSGQGLYEQYF	TGTGCCAGCAGCTTATCGGGACAGGGGCTCTACGAGCAGTACTTC
TRBV12-3/TRBV12-4	TRBJ1-2	NA	NA	CASSLAGRGNYGYTF	TGTGCCAGCAGTTTAGCTGGCAGGGGAAACTATGGCTACACCTTC
TRBV5-1	TRBJ2-3	few	NA	CASSLAGAGPTDTQYF	TGCGCCAGCAGCTTGGCGGGGGCGGGCCCCACAGATACGCAGTATTTT
TRBV29-1	TRBJ2-4	few	NA	CSVGASAPKNIQYF	TGCAGCGTTGGGGCTAGCGCTCCCAAAAACATTCAGTACTTC
TRBV2	TRBJ1-5	NA	NA	CASSSGGGRVGPQHF	TGTGCCAGCAGCTCAGGTGGGGGGCGCGTGGGGCCCCAGCATTTT
TRBV20-1	TRBJ2-5	NA	TRBD1	CSASNPGGRTETQYF	TGCAGTGCTAGTAACCCAGGGGGAAGGACAGAGACCCAGTACTTC
TRBV30	TRBJ2-2	many	NA	CACQNRVNTGELFF	TGTGCCTGCCAAAACAGGGTGAACACCGGGGAGCTGTTTTTT
TRBV20-1	TRBJ2-5	many	NA	CSAPGQLKETQYF	TGCAGTGCCCCGGGACAACTAAAGGAGACCCAGTACTTC
TRBV6-6	TRBJ2-1	many	NA	CASSWKTGTPPYNEQFF	TGTGCCAGCAGTTGGAAGACAGGTACCCCACCTTACAATGAGCAGTTCTTC
TRBV7-2	TRBJ1-2	NA	NA	CASSKTENYGYTF	TGTGCCAGCAGCAAGACGGAAAACTATGGCTACACCTTC
TRBV9	TRBJ2-3	many	NA	CASSVVGDTQYF	TGTGCCAGCAGCGTAGTCGGAGATACGCAGTATTTT
TRBV7-8	TRBJ2-3	many	TRBD1	CASSLFIDRATDTQYF	TGTGCCAGCAGCTTATTCATCGACAGGGCCACAGATACGCAGTATTTT
TRBV2	TRBJ1-5	many	NA	CASSEGGEHQPQHF	TGTGCCAGCAGTGAAGGTGGGGAGCATCAGCCCCAGCATTTT